Below, 27 T cell receptor beta chains from the same sample are listed, as sequenced in a study of blood T cell repertoires in COVID-19 (TCRdb year 2020). To prepare the library, the immunoSEQ multiplex PCR assay was applied. Sourced from immuneACCESS, this table was stored by TCRdb with only in-frame sequences that have V and J called. A share of the clones is absent; for the studies checked, an unresolved V gene accounts for under half, and the remainder has no known explanation. The sample table contains fewer than 350,000 clones; only one count was recorded for around 86% of them. The leading ten clones occupy 2.5% to 3% of the sample. Sequenced material: peripheral blood. Source of these receptors: a woman aged 60 to 75 with active or convalescent COVID-19.

V is TRBV6-2 or TRBV6-3 and J is TRBJ1-2; a possible D gene is TRBD1 (6 bases). The V end lost 5 bases, the J end lost 0 bases, and 13 bases lay between the germline ends. The CDR3 consists of 15 residues. Per germline, CDR1 MNHEY and CDR2 SVGEGT. The CDR3 reads CASSPQGPANYGYTF. The DNA for the CDR3 is TGTGCCAGCAGTCCACAGGGCCCAGCTAACTATGGCTACACCTTC.

The chain couples TRBV29-1 to TRBJ1-4; 8 bases map to TRBD1. Trimming took 1 base from V and 0 from J; bases not matched to a gene: 1. From germline, CDR1 is SQVTM and CDR2 ANQGSEA. CDR3 length: 15 residues. DNA for the CDR3: TGCAGCGTTGAAGGGACAGGGACAACTAATGAAAAACTGTTTTTT. Amino acid sequence: CSVEGTGTTNEKLFF.

The V call is TRBV2, the J call TRBJ2-2; a possible D gene is TRBD1 (5 bases). CDR3 length equals 13 residues. V was pared by 4 bases and J by 6 bases, with 9 bases between. In germline, CDR1 is SNHLY, CDR2 FYNNEI. CDR3 amino acids: CASSVIGAGELFF. The CDR3 nucleotides read TGTGCCAGCAGTGTGATAGGGGCCGGGGAGCTGTTTTTT. Looking up the rest from reference TRBV2 and TRBJ2-2 gives the full variable domain: EPEVTQTPSHQVTQMGQEVILRCVPISNHLYFYWYRQILGQKVEFLVSFYNNEISEKSEIFDDQFSVERPDGSNFTLKIRSTKLEDSAMYFCASSVIGAGELFFGEGSRLTVL.

The chain has TRBV5-4 and TRBJ1-2; possibly TRBD1 for D (6 bases). CDR1 and CDR2 from the germline V gene are SGHNT and YYREEE (reference sequence). V lost 2 bases, J lost 6 bases, and 8 bases lay in between. The CDR3 extends over 12 amino acids. The CDR3: CASSFNRDGYTF. CDR3 nucleotides: TGTGCCAGCAGCTTTAACAGGGATGGCTACACCTTC.

The chain uses TRBV6-6 and TRBJ1-1; weak D call: TRBD1 (5 bases). In germline, CDR1 is MNHNY, CDR2 SVGAGI (reference sequence). Trimming took off 5 bases at V and 6 bases at J, with 10 bases between the two ends. The CDR3 length is 12 residues. This chain's CDR3 is CASSPGGAEAFF. CDR3 DNA sequence: TGTGCCAGCAGTCCTGGGGGGGCTGAAGCTTTCTTT.

The rearrangement joins TRBV10-3 to TRBJ1-2, with 7 bases aligning to TRBD1. V shed 2 bases and J 8 bases; nucleotides not matched to a gene: 14. The germline V gene encodes CDR1 ENHRY and CDR2 SYGVKD. The CDR3 consists of 16 residues. In nucleotides, the CDR3 is TGTGCCATCAGTGAGCCGACAGAACAGGGGTCTCGGGGCTACACCTTC. Translating gives CAISEPTEQGSRGYTF.

The chain uses TRBV27 and TRBJ2-3, with D tentatively TRBD1 (6 bases). Germline V gives CDR1 MNHEY, CDR2 SMNVEV (reference sequence). The V end lost 5 bases, the J end lost 6 bases, and 15 bases lay between the germline ends. This CDR3 is 14 amino acids long. Here the CDR3 DNA reads TGTGCCAGCAGTCTTAACCTGGACAGCGATACGCAGTATTTT. Translation gives CASSLNLDSDTQYF.

This chain joins TRBV11-2 and TRBJ1-6, with no clear D. The V end was cut by 4 bases, the J end by 0 bases, with 16 bases between. Germline CDR1 is SGHAT and CDR2 is FQNNGV. The CDR3 has 18 residues. CDR3 bases: TGTGCCAGCAGCTCTGCATCCGCAACGAGCTCCTATAATTCACCCCTCCACTTT. It encodes CASSSASATSSYNSPLHF.

This chain uses TRBV12-3 or TRBV12-4 with TRBJ1-2, with no clear D. V dropped 4 bases and J dropped 5 bases, with 11 bases sitting between them. The CDR3 loop spans 13 amino acids. This CDR3 reads CASSSLSLYGYTF. CDR3 DNA: TGTGCCAGCAGTTCGCTAAGTCTGTATGGCTACACCTTC.

J is TRBJ2-7 and V is TRBV29-1; D possibly corresponds to TRBD1 (6 bases). Germline values: CDR1 SQVTM, CDR2 ANQGSEA. The CDR3 runs to 15 residues. V was trimmed by 3 bases and J by 4 bases, leaving 19 bases between them. This CDR3 reads CSVDGAGAVEYEQYF. DNA of the CDR3: TGCAGCGTTGATGGCGCAGGGGCAGTGGAATACGAGCAGTACTTC.

The CDR3 nucleotides read TGTGCCAGCAGTTCTATTACCTACGAGCAGTACTTC. Protein: CASSSITYEQYF. This chain links TRBV6-5 with TRBJ2-7; D is unclear. V was pared by 4 bases and J by 2 bases, with 6 bases between. Germline V gives CDR1 MNHEY, CDR2 SVGAGI. The CDR3 is 12 amino acids.

Only one count was recorded for this clone. V and J are TRBV9 and TRBJ1-1; 7 nucleotides match TRBD1. The ends lost 4 bases at V and 4 bases at J; junction bases unmatched: 4. Germline V gene sequence: CDR1 SGDLS, CDR2 YYNGEE. CDR3 length equals 13 residues. The CDR3 spells CASSPGGRTEAFF. The CDR3 region has the DNA TGTGCCAGCAGCCCAGGGGGGCGCACTGAAGCTTTCTTT.

The chain is built from TRBV5-5 and TRBJ1-1; a weak D match, TRBD1 (5 bases). This CDR3 has 14 residues. CDR1 SGHKS and CDR2 YYEKEE come from the germline V gene (reference sequence). Between the trimmed V and J ends, which lost 4 bases and 1 base, there was a span of 11 bases. The CDR3 here is CASSTLTGNTEAFF. The DNA of the CDR3 is TGTGCCAGCAGCACTTTAACAGGGAACACTGAAGCTTTCTTT. Together with reference TRBV5-5 and TRBJ1-1, the CDR3 gives the full variable domain: DAGVTQSPTHLIKTRGQQVTLRCSPISGHKSVSWYQQVLGQGPQFIFQYYEKEERGRGNFPDRFSARQFPNYSSELNVNALLLGDSALYLCASSTLTGNTEAFFGQGTRLTVV.

The V gene is TRBV7-9, the J gene TRBJ2-7; 10 nucleotides agree with TRBD1. Germline loops: CDR1 SEHNR, CDR2 FQNEAQ (reference sequence). The CDR3 contains 13 residues. With 5 bases clipped from V and 11 bases from J, the junction kept 9 bases outside the gene matches. The CDR3 region is CASSDPGTGDKYF. DNA of the CDR3: TGTGCCAGCAGCGATCCGGGGACAGGGGATAAGTACTTC.

Comment on this clone: The identical CDR3 is also encoded by other nucleotide sequences in the sample. The chain joins TRBV10-3 to TRBJ2-2; a possible D gene is TRBD2 (5 bases). The CDR3 length is 14 residues. Trimming stripped 0 bases from V and 3 bases from J, with 5 bases between. Per germline, CDR1 ENHRY and CDR2 SYGVKD. The CDR3 nucleotides read TGTGCCATCAGTGAGTCGCGGGACACCGGGGAGCTGTTTTTT. This encodes CAISESRDTGELFF.

J is TRBJ2-6 and V is TRBV10-3; the match to TRBD1 covers 9 bases. Germline lookup yields CDR1 ENHRY and CDR2 SYGVKD. Germline trimming cut 8 bases from V and 4 bases from J; bases unmatched to any gene: 15. CDR3 size: 18 residues. The chain's CDR3 is CAIRRRGTGTSGANVLTF. CDR3 DNA sequence: TGTGCCATCCGCCGGCGGGGGACAGGGACTTCGGGGGCCAACGTCCTGACTTTC.

The genes are TRBV11-3 and TRBJ1-1, with 7 positions matching TRBD1. Germline trimming cut 5 bases from V and 4 bases from J; bases unmatched to any gene: 4. This CDR3 has 13 residues. CDR1 is SGHNT and CDR2 is YENEEA in the germline V gene. The CDR3 loop reads CASSLTGTTEAFF. CDR3 in DNA: TGTGCCAGCAGCCTGACAGGGACCACTGAAGCTTTCTTT.

Of note for this clone: At one end, the junction sequence differs from germline, possibly due to a read error. The chain combines TRBV12-5 with TRBJ1-5, with a tentative D call TRBD1 (6 bases). The CDR3 is 16 residues long. Germline values: CDR1 LGHNT, CDR2 FRNRAP. The CDR3 reads CASGLAPRTGNQPQHF. The CDR3 region has the DNA TGTGCCAGTGGTTTGGCCCCCAGGACAGGCAATCAGCCCCAGCATTTT.

The V call is TRBV5-6, the J call TRBJ2-5, with D tentatively TRBD1 (5 bases). The CDR3 runs to 16 residues. Germline CDR1 reads SGHDT; CDR2 reads YYEEEE. V lost 0 bases, J lost 5 bases, and 17 bases lay in between. This CDR3 reads CASSLAGRARRETQYF. The CDR3 DNA follows: TGTGCCAGCAGCTTGGCTGGCAGGGCTAGGCGGGAGACCCAGTACTTC.

The gene calls are TRBV11-2 and TRBJ2-3; maybe TRBD1 (6 bases). The length of the CDR3 is 19 residues. Germline CDR1 SGHAT, CDR2 FQNNGV. Between the trimmed V and J ends, which lost 1 base and 11 bases, there was a span of 31 bases. CDR3 bases: TGTGCCAGCAGCTTAGTTAGTATAGGGTTGTGGGGGAAGACAGGCCTGCAGTATTTT. Encoded protein: CASSLVSIGLWGKTGLQYF. Full variable domain (remainder filled in from reference TRBV11-2 and TRBJ2-3): EAGVAQSPRYKIIEKRQSVAFWCNPISGHATLYWYQQILGQGPKLLIQFQNNGVVDDSQLPKDRFSAERLKGVDSTLKIQPAKLEDSAVYLCASSLVSIGLWGKTGLQYFGPGTRLTVL.

For the CDR3, the DNA is TGTGCCAGCATAAGGACAGGGAGCACCGGGGAGCTGTTTTTT. The encoded protein is CASIRTGSTGELFF. This chain uses TRBV2 with TRBJ2-2, with 8 bases lining up with TRBD1. Trimming cost V 7 bases and J 4 bases; bases outside gene matches: 5. CDR1 is SNHLY and CDR2 is FYNNEI in the germline V gene. CDR3 size: 14 residues.

This sequence joins TRBV7-9 and TRBJ2-2; TRBD1 matches 8 bases. This CDR3 contains 14 residues. Germline V gene data show CDR1 as SEHNR and CDR2 as FQNEAQ (reference sequence). V lost 5 bases and J lost 5; bases outside the gene matches: 4. The CDR3 is CASSLGQATGELFF. CDR3 nucleotides: TGTGCCAGCAGCCTGGGACAGGCTACCGGGGAGCTGTTTTTT.

The rearrangement links TRBV5-6 to TRBJ2-7, with TRBD1 matching over 9 bases. The CDR3 has 19 amino acids. Germline CDR1 is SGHDT and CDR2 is YYEEEE. The V and J ends lost 5 bases and 6 bases, in that order; junction bases with no gene match: 24. CDR3 DNA sequence: TGTGCCAGCAGGTTGATGGCCCCTTTTTACAGGGGGCGAGTATCCGAGCAGTACTTC. Protein sequence: CASRLMAPFYRGRVSEQYF.

The chain recombines TRBV7-9 with TRBJ1-1; D is undetermined. The CDR3 sequence is 15 residues long. V shed 0 bases and J shed 0 bases, with 8 bases lying between them. CDR1 is SEHNR, CDR2 FQNEAQ, per germline (reference sequence). CDR3 nucleotides: TGTGCCAGCAGCTTAGCCGAGACAATGAACACTGAAGCTTTCTTT. It is translated as CASSLAETMNTEAFF.

The chain uses TRBV15 and TRBJ2-5; no reliable D call. This CDR3 contains 13 residues. Germline CDR1 reads LNHNV; CDR2 reads YYDKDF (reference sequence). Trimming shortened V by 1 base and J by 2 bases, and 5 bases separated the two germline ends. The CDR3 loop is CATSRGPQETQYF. Written as DNA, the CDR3 is TGTGCCACCAGCAGAGGGCCTCAAGAGACCCAGTACTTC.

V usage is TRBV19 and J usage is TRBJ1-1, with 12 bases that match TRBD1. Looked up from germline, CDR1 is LNHDA and CDR2 is SQIVND (reference sequence). The V and J ends lost 9 bases and 5 bases, in that order; junction bases with no gene match: 4. The CDR3 spans 13 residues. This CDR3 reads CASRDRGQTEAFF. The CDR3 DNA is TGTGCCAGCCGGGACAGGGGGCAGACTGAAGCTTTCTTT.

The rearrangement links TRBV5-4 to TRBJ1-2; TRBD1 aligns across 7 bases. Germline V gene data show CDR1 as SGHNT and CDR2 as YYREEE (reference sequence). This CDR3 has 15 residues. Losses at the gene ends were 0 bases for V and 6 bases for J; bases not matched to a gene: 8. CDR3 coding DNA: TGTGCCAGCAGCTTGGCCACGACAGGGAGGAATGGCTACACCTTC. This translates into CASSLATTGRNGYTF.